This TCR beta chain was captured by sequencing in a study of cytomegalovirus exposure and HLA in healthy donors. Study details: Unique TCRs numbering some 77 million, obtained from HLA-typed donors, made up an early data release. Overall study results and limits: Analyses of presence/absence relied on an assumption of roughly uniform sequencing depth across donors. TCR beta sequences reportedly predicted the HLA-A and HLA-B alleles of most subjects accurately.

PCR used 60 Vbeta primers and 13 Jbeta primers. Sequenced by immunoSEQ multiplex PCR; TCRdb stores in-frame clones only, minus some. The sample consists of roughly 220,000 clones, 75% to 90% of them appearing once. As regards this clone: No antigen is known for it.

Germline lookup yields CDR1 SEHNR and CDR2 FQNEAQ (reference sequence). The CDR3 loop spans 18 amino acids. Unmatched junction bases numbered 16, after V lost 5 bases and J lost 4 bases. Sequencing was carried out using PBMCs. This receptor was obtained from a woman between 40 and 55 years old in good health and CMV-seronegative. The chain has TRBV7-9 and TRBJ2-3; 9 bases line up with TRBD2. The CDR3 loop reads CASSHPRAGGGAPDTQYF. CDR3 sequence (DNA): TGTGCCAGCAGCCACCCTAGGGCGGGAGGGGGAGCGCCAGATACGCAGTATTTT.